This T cell receptor (beta chain) was found in a study of cytomegalovirus exposure and HLA in healthy donors. With 60 Vbeta and 13 Jbeta primers, the PCR was carried out. This table comes from immunoSEQ multiplex PCR, and its TCRdb copy is limited to in-frame clones, with some not included. The table has 100,000 to 120,000 clones, about 77% seen once. The V segment lost 2 bases and the J segment 2 bases; nucleotides outside the gene matches: 31. Per the germline V gene, CDR1 is SGDLS and CDR2 is YYNGEE. The CDR3 is 24 amino acids. The receptor's source is a woman between 25 and 40 years old in good health and CMV-seropositive. The gene calls are TRBV9 and TRBJ1-2; TRBD1 agrees at 9 bases. The sequenced sample consisted of PBMCs. CDR3 coding DNA: TGTGCCAGCAGCGTCCAGATAGTGGGGGACAGGGTGCACCCCTTCCCGAGGACAAACTATGGCTACACCTTC. Translation gives CASSVQIVGDRVHPFPRTNYGYTF.